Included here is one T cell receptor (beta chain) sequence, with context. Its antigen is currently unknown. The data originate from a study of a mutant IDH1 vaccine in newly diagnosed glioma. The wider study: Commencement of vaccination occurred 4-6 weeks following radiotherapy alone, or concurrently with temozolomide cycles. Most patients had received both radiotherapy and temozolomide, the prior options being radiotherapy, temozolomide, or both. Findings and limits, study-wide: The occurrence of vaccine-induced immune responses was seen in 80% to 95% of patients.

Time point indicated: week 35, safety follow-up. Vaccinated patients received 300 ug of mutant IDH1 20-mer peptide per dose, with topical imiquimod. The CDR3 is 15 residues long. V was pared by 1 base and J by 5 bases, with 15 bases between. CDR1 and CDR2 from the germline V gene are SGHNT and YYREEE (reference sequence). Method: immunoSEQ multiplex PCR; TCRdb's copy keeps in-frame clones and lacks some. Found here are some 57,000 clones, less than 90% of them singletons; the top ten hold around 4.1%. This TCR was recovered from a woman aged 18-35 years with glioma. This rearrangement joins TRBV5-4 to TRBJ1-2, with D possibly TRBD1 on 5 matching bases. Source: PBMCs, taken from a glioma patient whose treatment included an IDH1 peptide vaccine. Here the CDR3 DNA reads TGTGCCAGCAGCTTGAGTGCGGGGGAGTTATATGGCTACACCTTC. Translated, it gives CASSLSAGELYGYTF.